This T cell receptor beta chain was obtained from a study of shared T cell receptors in the human thymus. V was clipped by 2 bases and J by 1 base; unmatched bases: 10. Germline V lookup: CDR1 SGHNT, CDR2 YYREEE (reference sequence). The CDR3 extends over 17 amino acids. The assay was immunoSEQ multiplex PCR, and TCRdb's table has in-frame clones only and misses some. Among 650,000 to 950,000 clones listed, over 75% were seen once. These data were also reused for a study on human thymus T cells. From that study: Resections from corrective heart surgery provided thymus tissue. V and J genes seemed to be used with bias in thymic and blood repertoires. Highly overlapping thymic repertoires among unrelated individuals were reported in related research.

The source material was thymocytes. This chain connects TRBV5-4 to TRBJ2-5; 8 bases are a match to TRBD2. The origin of this receptor is a girl under three years old with a congenital heart defect. The CDR3 sequence is CASSLKRGGDLQETQYF. The CDR3 DNA reads as TGTGCCAGCAGCTTAAAACGGGGGGGGGACCTCCAAGAGACCCAGTACTTC. The full variable domain, with the rest looked up from reference TRBV5-4 and TRBJ2-5, is ETGVTQSPTHLIKTRGQQVTLRCSSQSGHNTVSWYQQALGQGPQFIFQYYREEENGRGNFPPRFSGLQFPNYSSELNVNALELDDSALYLCASSLKRGGDLQETQYFGPGTRLLVL.